The rows below give T cell receptor beta chains drawn from one sample of a study of control samples from healthy donors and cancer patients. TCRdb keeps only in-frame clones here, not all; method: immunoSEQ multiplex PCR. The sample includes roughly 190,000 clones, about nine tenths seen only once; the top ten take less than 1.6%. The sequenced sample consisted of blood. The source is a woman aged 25 to 45 in good health. The CDR3 runs from the conserved cysteine through the conserved F or W. A D gene is named only where the DNA matches it firmly.

d_gene: NA; v_gene: TRBV19; j_gene: TRBJ2-3; CDR3aa: CASSIGGARTDTQYF; CDR3nt: TGTGCCAGTAGTATAGGGGGGGCCCGCACAGATACGCAGTATTTT
d_gene: TRBD1; v_gene: TRBV19; j_gene: TRBJ2-5; CDR3aa: CASTGQGETQYF; CDR3nt: TGTGCCAGTACGGGACAGGGAGAGACCCAGTACTTC
d_gene: TRBD1; v_gene: TRBV19; j_gene: TRBJ2-7; CDR3aa: CASSADRDNNYEQYF; CDR3nt: TGTGCCAGTAGTGCAGACAGGGATAACAACTACGAGCAGTACTTC
d_gene: TRBD2; v_gene: TRBV6-6; j_gene: TRBJ2-3; CDR3aa: CASSPTSGSGTDTQYF; CDR3nt: TGTGCCAGCAGTCCGACTAGCGGGAGTGGCACAGATACGCAGTATTTT
d_gene: NA; v_gene: TRBV5-6; j_gene: TRBJ1-2; CDR3aa: CASSLGQGYTF; CDR3nt: TGTGCCAGCAGCTTGGGACAGGGCTACACCTTC
d_gene: TRBD1; v_gene: TRBV7-9; j_gene: TRBJ1-4; CDR3aa: CASSHRTGQGEKLFF; CDR3nt: TGTGCCAGCAGCCATCGAACGGGACAGGGGGAAAAACTGTTTTTT
d_gene: NA; v_gene: TRBV10-1; j_gene: TRBJ2-7; CDR3aa: CASSESTGSYEQYF; CDR3nt: TGCGCCAGCAGTGAGTCCACAGGGAGTTACGAGCAGTACTTC
d_gene: NA; v_gene: TRBV5-8; j_gene: TRBJ2-2; CDR3aa: CASSLGRGSANTGELFF; CDR3nt: TGTGCCAGCAGCTTGGGGCGGGGATCCGCGAACACCGGGGAGCTGTTTTTT
d_gene: TRBD2; v_gene: TRBV15; j_gene: TRBJ2-2; CDR3aa: CATSPRTSGGFTGELFF; CDR3nt: TGTGCCACCAGCCCCCGGACTAGCGGGGGGTTCACCGGGGAGCTGTTTTTT
d_gene: TRBD2; v_gene: TRBV3-1/TRBV3-2; j_gene: TRBJ2-1; CDR3aa: CASSQWGGTSGKYEYNEQFF; CDR3nt: TGTGCCAGCAGCCAATGGGGGGGGACTAGCGGGAAATATGAATACAATGAGCAGTTCTTC
d_gene: NA; v_gene: TRBV7-2; j_gene: TRBJ2-2; CDR3aa: CASSLGLNTGELFF; CDR3nt: TGTGCCAGCAGCTTAGGACTTAACACCGGGGAGCTGTTTTTT
d_gene: TRBD1; v_gene: TRBV27; j_gene: TRBJ1-2; CDR3aa: CASSLKAGQGDYGYTF; CDR3nt: TGTGCCAGCAGTTTAAAAGCGGGACAGGGGGACTATGGCTACACCTTC
d_gene: NA; v_gene: TRBV6-4; j_gene: TRBJ2-1; CDR3aa: CASRTGGYYNEQFF; CDR3nt: TGTGCCAGCAGGACAGGAGGTTACTACAATGAGCAGTTCTTC
d_gene: TRBD2; v_gene: TRBV6-4; j_gene: TRBJ2-3; CDR3aa: CASSSETSGTDTQYF; CDR3nt: TGTGCCAGCAGTTCGGAGACTAGCGGGACAGATACGCAGTATTTT
d_gene: TRBD2; v_gene: TRBV2; j_gene: TRBJ2-1; CDR3aa: CASRMTSGGADEQFF; CDR3nt: TGTGCCAGCAGGATGACTAGCGGGGGGGCCGATGAGCAGTTCTTC
d_gene: NA; v_gene: TRBV6-5; j_gene: TRBJ2-7; CDR3aa: CASRGGSSYEQYF; CDR3nt: TGTGCCAGCAGAGGGGGTAGCTCCTACGAGCAGTACTTC
d_gene: NA; v_gene: TRBV4-3; j_gene: TRBJ1-2; CDR3aa: CASSQGIYGYTF; CDR3nt: TGCGCCAGCAGCCAAGGGATCTATGGCTACACCTTC
d_gene: NA; v_gene: TRBV4-1; j_gene: TRBJ1-1; CDR3aa: CASSQGRVSNTEAFF; CDR3nt: TGCGCCAGCAGCCAAGGCAGGGTTTCGAACACTGAAGCTTTCTTT
d_gene: NA; v_gene: TRBV9; j_gene: TRBJ1-2; CDR3aa: CASSSQGNYGYTF; CDR3nt: TGTGCCAGCAGCTCCCAGGGTAACTATGGCTACACCTTC
d_gene: NA; v_gene: TRBV10-1; j_gene: TRBJ2-5; CDR3aa: CASSETPEYF; CDR3nt: TGCGCCAGCAGTGAGACACCCGAGTACTTC
d_gene: TRBD2; v_gene: TRBV11-1; j_gene: TRBJ2-7; CDR3aa: CASSPLTSGAYEQYF; CDR3nt: TGTGCCAGCAGCCCCCTGACTAGCGGGGCCTACGAGCAGTACTTC
d_gene: NA; v_gene: TRBV19; j_gene: TRBJ1-4; CDR3aa: CASSTQGSSEKLFF; CDR3nt: TGTGCCAGTAGTACACAGGGTTCGAGTGAAAAACTGTTTTTT
d_gene: TRBD2; v_gene: TRBV7-2; j_gene: TRBJ2-1; CDR3aa: CASSLSGGPNEQFF; CDR3nt: TGTGCCAGCAGCTTATCGGGAGGGCCGAATGAGCAGTTCTTC